The T cell receptor beta chain under discussion was sequenced for a study of cytomegalovirus exposure and HLA in healthy donors. Both 60 Vbeta primers and 13 Jbeta primers went into the PCR. The repertoire was sequenced with immunoSEQ multiplex PCR; TCRdb's copy has only in-frame clones and lacks some. This table holds 120,000 or so clones, approximately 77% found once. Study-level results: DRB1 showed the most TCR associations and HLA-C the fewest in a later analysis, as rates varied by HLA locus. Accurate prediction of most subjects' HLA-A and HLA-B alleles from TCR beta sequences was reported. The authors listed 150 to 200 TCR beta chains as cytomegalovirus-associated.

Comment on this clone: Its antigen is not known.

The clonotype was recovered from a man between 18 and 29 years old in good health and CMV-seronegative. The sequenced sample consisted of PBMCs.

The CDR3 nucleotides are TGTGCCAGCGCTCAAGGGCAGGGGGTAAAATCAAACGAGCAGTACTTC. It specifies CASAQGQGVKSNEQYF. This rearrangement joins TRBV7-8 to TRBJ2-7; 7 bases are shared with TRBD1. The V gene end was trimmed by 8 bases and the J gene end by 5 bases; junction bases not matched to a gene: 18. Germline loops: CDR1 SGHVS, CDR2 FQNEAQ. CDR3 length equals 16 residues.